Listed below are T cell receptor beta chains from one sample, sequenced in a study of Graves' ophthalmopathy and Graves' hyperthyroidism. Using its own MiXCR run on the multiplex PCR reads, TCRdb lists one record per CDR3 protein. The sample yields about 620,000 distinct CDR3 sequences, 20% to 25% seen once. Sequences were obtained from peripheral blood. All receptors derive from a woman aged 18-29 years with stable Graves' hyperthyroidism. Some clones in this sample may be carry-over from other donors' samples. The CDR3 runs from the conserved cysteine through the conserved F or W. The D gene is left open where the match is weak. Clone size is shown for a subset of rows, as once, few, many or a class of expanded clone.

>many|TRBJ1-2|.|TRBV28
TGTGCCAGCAGTTCCCCGGGACATTATGGCTACACCTTC
CASSSPGHYGYTF
>many|TRBJ2-7|.|TRBV7-2
TGTGCCAGCAGCTTAAGCGGGTTTGAGCAGTACTTC
CASSLSGFEQYF
>many|TRBJ1-5|TRBD1|TRBV19
TGTGCCAGTAGCCTAACAGGGGCGATTAGCAATCAGCCCCAGCATTTT
CASSLTGAISNQPQHF
>.|TRBJ1-1|TRBD1|TRBV28
TGTGCCAGCAGTTCCTCTTCGGGACAGAGGGAAGCTTTCTTT
CASSSSSGQREAFF
>once|TRBJ1-2|TRBD1|TRBV2
TGTGCCAGCAGTGCACAGGGGGCTAAAGCTGGCTACACCTTC
CASSAQGAKAGYTF
>.|TRBJ1-6|.|TRBV6-2/TRBV6-3
TGTGCCAGCAGGAACAGGATTTCACCCCTCCACTTT
CASRNRISPLHF
>many|TRBJ1-2|TRBD1|TRBV7-9
TGTGCCAGCAGCAATAACAGGGGTAACTATGGCTACACCTTC
CASSNNRGNYGYTF
>many|TRBJ1-1|.|TRBV27
TGTGCCAGCAGCTATGGGGGATTAACTGAAGCTTTCTTT
CASSYGGLTEAFF
>few|TRBJ1-2|.|TRBV19
TGTGCCAGTAGCCCCAGGATTATACATGGCTACACCTTC
CASSPRIIHGYTF
>few|TRBJ2-2|.|TRBV4-1
TGCGCCAGCAGCCCCGGGCGTGCGGTATCGAACACCGGGGAGCTGTTTTTT
CASSPGRAVSNTGELFF
>.|TRBJ2-7|.|TRBV20-1
TGCAGTGCTAGAACAGGGTCTACTCCCTACGAGCAGTACTTC
CSARTGSTPYEQYF
>.|TRBJ2-3|.|TRBV30
TGTGCCTGGAGTCTGCAATCTTCTTATCAGTATTTT
CAWSLQSSYQYF
>many|TRBJ1-2|.|TRBV9
TGTGCCAGCAGCGTACCAGCAACTGACTACACCTTC
CASSVPATDYTF
>.|TRBJ2-4|.|TRBV28
TGTGCCAGCAGTTTACCCGACAGTTTGCCCTCTACATCGCAGTACTTC
CASSLPDSLPSTSQYF
>many|TRBJ2-2|.|TRBV20-1
TGCAGTGCTATCGCGCTGAACACCGGGGAGCTGTTTTTT
CSAIALNTGELFF
>many|TRBJ2-7|TRBD1|TRBV28
TGTGCCAGCAGTCCGTCTCGGACAGGGGGCCGCGAGCAGTACTTC
CASSPSRTGGREQYF
>many|TRBJ2-7|TRBD2|TRBV11-2
TGTGCCAGCAGCTTAGAGGGACTAGCGGGAGCCTACGAGCAGTACTTC
CASSLEGLAGAYEQYF
>many|TRBJ2-7|.|TRBV12-3/TRBV12-4
TGTGCCAGCGGCCGGTACGAAGAGCGGGCTGGGCAGTACTTC
CASGRYEERAGQYF
>many|TRBJ2-3|.|TRBV5-1
TGCGCCAGCTCCGGGGAGGGGGGCCCCCCAGATACGCAGTATTTT
CASSGEGGPPDTQYF
>many|TRBJ2-1|.|TRBV18
TGTGCCAGCTCACCTACGAGCTCCTACAATGAGCAGTTCTTC
CASSPTSSYNEQFF
>.|TRBJ1-1|.|TRBV28
TGTGCCAGCAGCCCGGGGGGCCTCCGGGTAAACACTGAAGCTTTCTTT
CASSPGGLRVNTEAFF
>many|TRBJ2-7|TRBD2|TRBV7-3
TGTGCCAGCAGCTTAACCGGGGGGGCCGTCGAGCAGTACTTC
CASSLTGGAVEQYF
>few|TRBJ2-7|.|TRBV30
TGTGCCTCCCAGCCCCGGGACACCCGCTACGAGCAGTACTTC
CASQPRDTRYEQYF
>many|TRBJ1-2|.|TRBV12-3/TRBV12-4
TGTGCCAGCAGTTTAGAAGCAGCTGGGGGGGCGAAGAACTATGGCTACACCTTC
CASSLEAAGGAKNYGYTF
>few|TRBJ2-5|.|TRBV30
TGTGCCTGGAGTGGCGGCGGAGGGACCCAGTACTTC
CAWSGGGGTQYF
>many|TRBJ1-1|TRBD1|TRBV6-1
TGTGCCAGCAGGGGCAGGACCCTTAGGGGGCCTGAAGCTTTCTTT
CASRGRTLRGPEAFF
>many|TRBJ1-1|.|TRBV20-1
TGCAGTGCCCTCTTACCGACACAAGTCGCTGAAGCTTTCTTT
CSALLPTQVAEAFF
>many|TRBJ1-2|.|TRBV12-3/TRBV12-4
TGTGCCAGCGCTAAGGTCGGGCGACCAGACTATGGCTACACCTTC
CASAKVGRPDYGYTF
>many|TRBJ2-2|TRBD2|TRBV2
TGTGCCAGCAGTGGGGATAGCGGGGGAAACGGGGAGCTGTTTTTT
CASSGDSGGNGELFF
>.|TRBJ2-7|.|TRBV3-1
TGTGCCAGCAGCGTAGGACAGTCCGTTGAGCAGTACTTC
CASSVGQSVEQYF
>.|TRBJ1-5|.|TRBV4-1
TGCGCCAGCAGACCGACAGGAGGAAACAATCAGCCCCAGCATTTT
CASRPTGGNNQPQHF
>many|TRBJ1-2|.|TRBV20-1
TGCAGTGCTCCCGGGGTAGGGGACACTCTAAACTATGGCTACACCTTC
CSAPGVGDTLNYGYTF
>many|TRBJ1-2|.|TRBV29-1
TGCAGCGTTGAGCCCGGGGACAAGAGTAATGGCTACACCTTC
CSVEPGDKSNGYTF
>.|TRBJ1-2|.|TRBV19
TGTGCCAGTAGTATAGTAGGACAGCCTGGTGACTATGGCTACACCTTC
CASSIVGQPGDYGYTF
>many|TRBJ1-2|TRBD1|TRBV6-1
TGTGCCAGCAGTGCCAGGGGGGCGCACGGCTACACCTTC
CASSARGAHGYTF
>once|TRBJ2-2|.|TRBV6-2/TRBV6-3
TGTGCCAGCACTACCGGGACCCAGGGCCTGTTTTTT
CASTTGTQGLFF